Listed below are T cell receptor beta chains from one sample, sequenced in a study of cytomegalovirus exposure and HLA in healthy donors. Libraries were prepared by immunoSEQ multiplex PCR; TCRdb keeps only in-frame clonotypes and omits some of them. The repertoire holds about 180,000 clones, roughly three quarters seen once, with roughly 2.8% in the top ten. Sequencing used PBMCs. Source of these receptors: a male donor in good health and CMV-seronegative. The CDR3 runs from the conserved cysteine through the conserved F or W. A D gene is named only where the DNA matches it firmly. Clone size is given for some rows only: seen once, a few or many times, or a class if the clone is expanded.

v_gene	abundance	j_gene	d_gene	CDR3aa	CDR3nt
TRBV6-5	-	TRBJ1-2	TRBD1	CASSVEDRDYGYTF	TGTGCCAGCAGTGTAGAGGACAGGGACTATGGCTACACCTTC
TRBV19	-	TRBJ1-2	-	CASSIDLADYANYGYTF	TGTGCCAGTAGTATAGATCTCGCGGACTACGCTAACTATGGCTACACCTTC
TRBV9	-	TRBJ2-2	TRBD2	CASSVAGREGTGELFF	TGTGCCAGCAGCGTAGCTGGGCGGGAGGGCACCGGGGAGCTGTTTTTT
TRBV6-5	once	TRBJ1-5	-	CASSYSMGGPQHF	TGTGCCAGCAGTTACTCGATGGGGGGGCCCCAGCATTTT
TRBV28	-	TRBJ2-1	TRBD2	CASSQIGRGIMDEQFF	TGTGCCAGCAGTCAAATCGGGAGGGGGATTATGGATGAGCAGTTCTTC
TRBV9	once	TRBJ2-3	-	CASSVASTDTQYF	TGTGCCAGCAGCGTAGCTAGTACAGATACGCAGTATTTT
TRBV2	-	TRBJ1-5	-	CASSEITENQPQHF	TGTGCCAGCAGTGAAATCACAGAAAATCAGCCCCAGCATTTT
TRBV6-5	-	TRBJ1-1	-	CASSYHQVMDTEAFF	TGTGCCAGCAGTTACCACCAGGTGATGGACACTGAAGCTTTCTTT
TRBV28	-	TRBJ2-1	TRBD2	CASEEPGLAQNEQFF	TGTGCCAGTGAGGAACCGGGACTAGCGCAAAATGAGCAGTTCTTC
TRBV30	-	TRBJ1-4	TRBD1	CAWSVGTGGNEKLFF	TGTGCCTGGAGTGTAGGGACAGGGGGTAATGAAAAACTGTTTTTT
TRBV7-9	once	TRBJ2-3	-	CAGSTVTSRTDTQYF	TGTGCCGGCTCCACGGTCACTAGTCGTACAGATACGCAGTATTTT